This T cell receptor beta chain was captured by sequencing in a study of T cells in Graves' hyperthyroidism and ophthalmopathy. There were TCR beta CDR3 regions amplified from RNA transcripts. The TCR CDR3 was amplified in a first-round RT-PCR using the HTBI primer set. TCRdb reprocessed the multiplex PCR reads via MiXCR and lists one record per CDR3 protein. The profile shows 280,000 or so distinct CDR3 sequences, less than 30% of them singletons. CDR1 and CDR2 (germline): MDHEN, SYDVKM. Trimming cost V 4 bases and J 2 bases; bases outside gene matches: 12. This CDR3 region has 18 residues. This clonotype was picked up many times. A much larger clone differs from this one at a single base, so this may be a read error. This CDR3 fails to terminate in the conserved phenylalanine or tryptophan, so it likely reflects a read error.

The sequenced material came from blood. The rearrangement uses TRBV28 and TRBJ2-5, with 11 bases aligning to TRBD2. The sequence came from a man aged 35-49 years with Graves' hyperthyroidism that later progressed to Graves' ophthalmopathy. The CDR3 loop reads CASSSPRHSGRVQETQYL. As DNA, the CDR3 is TGTGCCAGCAGTTCCCCACGACATAGCGGGAGGGTGCAAGAGACCCAGTACCTC.